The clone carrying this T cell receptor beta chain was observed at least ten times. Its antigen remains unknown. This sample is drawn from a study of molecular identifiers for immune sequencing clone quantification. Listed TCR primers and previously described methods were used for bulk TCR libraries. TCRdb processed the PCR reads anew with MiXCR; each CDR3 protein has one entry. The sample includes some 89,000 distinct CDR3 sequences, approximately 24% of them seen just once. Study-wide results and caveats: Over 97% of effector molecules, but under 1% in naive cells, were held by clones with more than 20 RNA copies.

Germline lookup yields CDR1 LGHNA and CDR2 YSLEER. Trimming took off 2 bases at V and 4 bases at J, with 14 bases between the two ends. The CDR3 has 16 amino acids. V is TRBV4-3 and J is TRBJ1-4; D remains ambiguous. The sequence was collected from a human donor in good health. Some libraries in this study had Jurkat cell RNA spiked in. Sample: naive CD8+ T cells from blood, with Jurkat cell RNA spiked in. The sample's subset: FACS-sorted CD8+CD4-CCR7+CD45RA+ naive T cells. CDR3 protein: CASSQSLGRFNEKLFF. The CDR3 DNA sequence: TGCGCCAGCAGCCAATCCCTGGGAAGATTTAATGAAAAACTGTTTTTT.